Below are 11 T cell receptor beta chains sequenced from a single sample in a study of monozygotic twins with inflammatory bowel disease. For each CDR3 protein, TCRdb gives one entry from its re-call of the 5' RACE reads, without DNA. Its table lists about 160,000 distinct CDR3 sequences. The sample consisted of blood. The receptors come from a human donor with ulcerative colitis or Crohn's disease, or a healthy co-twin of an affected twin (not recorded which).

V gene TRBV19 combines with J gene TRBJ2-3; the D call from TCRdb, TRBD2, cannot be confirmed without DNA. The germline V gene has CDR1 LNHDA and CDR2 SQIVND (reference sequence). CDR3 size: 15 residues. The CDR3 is CASSVTSGTTDTQYF. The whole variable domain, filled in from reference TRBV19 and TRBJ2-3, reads DGGITQSPKYLFRKEGQNVTLSCEQNLNHDAMYWYRQDPGQGLRLIYYSQIVNDFQKGDIAEGYSVSREKKESFPLTVTSAQKNPTAFYLCASSVTSGTTDTQYFGPGTRLTVL.

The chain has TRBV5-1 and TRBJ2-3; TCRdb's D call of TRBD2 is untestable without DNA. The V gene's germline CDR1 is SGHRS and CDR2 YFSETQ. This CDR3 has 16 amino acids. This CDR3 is CASSLCGALPTDTQYF.

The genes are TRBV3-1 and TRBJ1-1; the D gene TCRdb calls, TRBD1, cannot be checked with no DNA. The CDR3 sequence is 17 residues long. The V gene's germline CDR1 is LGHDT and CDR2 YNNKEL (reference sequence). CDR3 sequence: CASSQINRQGGRAEAFF.

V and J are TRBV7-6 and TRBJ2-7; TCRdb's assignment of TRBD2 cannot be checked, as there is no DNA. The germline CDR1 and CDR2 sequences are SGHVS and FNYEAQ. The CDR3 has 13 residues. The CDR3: CASSSRRDYEQYF.

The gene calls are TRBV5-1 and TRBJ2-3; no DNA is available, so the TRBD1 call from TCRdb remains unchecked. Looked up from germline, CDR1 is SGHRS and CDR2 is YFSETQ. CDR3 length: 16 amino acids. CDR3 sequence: CASSSYRTGRTDTQYF.

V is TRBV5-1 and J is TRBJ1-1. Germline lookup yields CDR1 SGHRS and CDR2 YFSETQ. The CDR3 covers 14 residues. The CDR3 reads CASSLTATGTEAFF. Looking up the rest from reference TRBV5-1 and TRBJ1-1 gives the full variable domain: KAGVTQTPRYLIKTRGQQVTLSCSPISGHRSVSWYQQTPGQGLQFLFEYFSETQRNKGNFPGRFSGRQFSNSRSEMNVSTLELGDSALYLCASSLTATGTEAFFGQGTRLTVV.

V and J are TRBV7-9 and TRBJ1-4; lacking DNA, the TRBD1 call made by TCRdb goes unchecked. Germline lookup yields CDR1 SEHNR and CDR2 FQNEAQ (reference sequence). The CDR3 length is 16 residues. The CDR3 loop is CASSLGQAGTNEKLFF.

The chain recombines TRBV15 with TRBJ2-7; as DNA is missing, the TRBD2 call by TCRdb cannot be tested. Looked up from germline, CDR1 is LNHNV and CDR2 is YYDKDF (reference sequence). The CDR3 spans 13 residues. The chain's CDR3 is CATSRDWRDEQYF. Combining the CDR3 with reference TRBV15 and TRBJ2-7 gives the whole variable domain DAMVIQNPRYQVTQFGKPVTLSCSQTLNHNVMYWYQQKSSQAPKLLFHYYDKDFNNEADTPDNFQSRRPNTSFCFLDIRSPGLGDTAMYLCATSRDWRDEQYFGPGTRLTVT.

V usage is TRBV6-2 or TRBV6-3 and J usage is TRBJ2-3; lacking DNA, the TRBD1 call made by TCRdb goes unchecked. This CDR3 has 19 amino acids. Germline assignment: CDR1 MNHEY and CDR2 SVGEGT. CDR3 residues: CASSYWGAVRGGLEDTQYF.

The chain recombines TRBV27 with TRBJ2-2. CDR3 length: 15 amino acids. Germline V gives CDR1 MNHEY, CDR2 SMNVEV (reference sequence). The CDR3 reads CASSLGRTNTGELFF.

CDR3 in amino acids: CASSFGSNSPLHF. V gene TRBV11-2 combines with J gene TRBJ1-6. CDR3 length: 13 residues. Germline V lookup: CDR1 SGHAT, CDR2 FQNNGV.